Shown below are 19 T cell receptor beta chains from a single sample sequenced in a study of T cells in Graves' hyperthyroidism and ophthalmopathy. There were TCR beta CDR3 regions amplified from RNA transcripts. RT-PCR in the first round (using the HTBI primer set) targeted the TCR CDR3. TCRdb ran MiXCR on the multiplex PCR reads and lists one entry per CDR3 protein. This table has just over 550,000 distinct CDR3 sequences, around 42% appearing once. The source material was peripheral blood or thyroid tissue (not recorded which). The receptor source for this set is a young woman with Graves' hyperthyroidism.

This clonotype was found once. At one of its ends the junction is not consistent with the germline gene, which may arise from a read error. This chain uses TRBV2 with TRBJ1-6, with unresolved D. The CDR3 consists of 15 residues. Germline V gene data show CDR1 as SNHLY and CDR2 as FYNNEI. The CDR3 region has the DNA TGTGCCAACAGTGAAGCGTGGAAGCAGAATTCACCCCTCCACTTT. Residues: CANSEAWKQNSPLHF. Full variable domain (outside the CDR3, taken from reference TRBV2 and TRBJ1-6): EPEVTQTPSHQVTQMGQEVILRCVPISNHLYFYWYRQILGQKVEFLVSFYNNEISEKSEIFDDQFSVERPDGSNFTLKIRSTKLEDSAMYFCANSEAWKQNSPLHFGNGTRLTVT.

The J gene is TRBJ1-2, the V gene TRBV7-8, with D hard to call. The V gene lost 7 bases and the J gene lost 4 bases, with 10 bases spanning the gap. CDR1 SGHVS and CDR2 FQNEAQ come from the germline V gene. The CDR3 runs to 12 residues. CDR3 bases: TGTGCCAGCATCAGCGGGAGCTATGGCTACACCTTC. Translated: CASISGSYGYTF.

This clonotype turned up a few times. The chain employs TRBV9 and TRBJ1-4; 7 bases match TRBD1. CDR1 and CDR2 (germline): SGDLS, YYNGEE. The CDR3 length is 14 residues. The V gene end was trimmed by 0 bases and the J gene end by 6 bases; junction bases not matched to a gene: 2. The CDR3 region has the DNA TGTGCCAGCAGCGTAGACAGGGGAGATGAAAAACTGTTTTTT. It encodes CASSVDRGDEKLFF. Complete variable domain (other parts from reference TRBV9 and TRBJ1-4): DSGVTQTPKHLITATGQRVTLRCSPRSGDLSVYWYQQSLDQGLQFLIQYYNGEERAKGNILERFSAQQFPDLHSELNLSSLELGDSALYFCASSVDRGDEKLFFGSGTQLSVL.

This clonotype has at least ten counts. The CDR3 reads CASSPTGSATEAFF. CDR3 sequence (DNA): TGTGCCAGCAGCCCAACAGGGTCCGCCACTGAAGCTTTCTTT. The chain uses TRBV7-3 and TRBJ1-1; a possible D gene is TRBD1 (6 bases). V lost 5 bases and J 4 bases, leaving 14 bases between the germline ends. Germline loops: CDR1 SGHTA, CDR2 FQGTGA. The CDR3 consists of 14 residues.

Notes on this clonotype: A much larger clonotype is one base distant, so this may be a read error. The gene calls are TRBV29-1 and TRBJ1-4; D perhaps matches TRBD1 (5 bases). The germline CDR1 and CDR2 sequences are SQVTM and ANQGSEA. V was pared by 5 bases and J by 5 bases, with 12 bases between. The CDR3 has 13 residues. CDR3 protein: CSVPGRVNEKLFF. CDR3 coding DNA: TGCAGCGTTCCGGGACGGGTGAATGAAAAACTGTTTTTT. The entire variable domain, with the rest obtained from reference TRBV29-1 and TRBJ1-4, is as follows: SAVISQKPSRDICQRGTSLTIQCQVDSQVTMMFWYRQQPGQSLTLIATANQGSEATYESGFVIDKFPISRPNLTFSTLTVSNMSPEDSSIYLCSVPGRVNEKLFFGSGTQLSVL.

In its sample, this clonotype was seen many times. V and J are TRBV2 and TRBJ1-1; perhaps TRBD1 as D (6 bases). This CDR3 has 11 amino acids. Germline V gene sequence: CDR1 SNHLY, CDR2 FYNNEI. Trimming took 6 bases from V and 6 from J, leaving 8 bases between them. The CDR3 DNA reads as TGTGCCAGCAGCGGACAGCCTGAAGCTTTCTTT. This encodes CASSGQPEAFF.

This sequence joins TRBV29-1 and TRBJ1-1; a possible D gene is TRBD1 (5 bases). Trimming stripped 4 bases from V and 7 bases from J, with 16 bases between. The germline V gene has CDR1 SQVTM and CDR2 ANQGSEA. There are 13 residues in the CDR3. The CDR3 nucleotides are TGCAGCGTTGGAACAGGACACGGAGGTGAAGCTTTCTTT. Encoded protein: CSVGTGHGGEAFF. Looking up the rest from reference TRBV29-1 and TRBJ1-1 gives the full variable domain: SAVISQKPSRDICQRGTSLTIQCQVDSQVTMMFWYRQQPGQSLTLIATANQGSEATYESGFVIDKFPISRPNLTFSTLTVSNMSPEDSSIYLCSVGTGHGGEAFFGQGTRLTVV.

This chain uses TRBV7-9 with TRBJ1-6; TRBD1 is a possible D gene (5 bases). V lost 4 bases, J lost 10 bases, and 11 bases lay in between. Germline lookup yields CDR1 SEHNR and CDR2 FQNEAQ (reference sequence). CDR3 length equals 13 residues. The CDR3 spells CASSYARTSPLHF. As DNA, the CDR3 is TGTGCCAGCAGCTATGCACGGACATCACCCCTCCACTTT.

The chain uses TRBV7-9 and TRBJ2-7; TRBD2 agrees at 7 bases. CDR1 and CDR2 (germline): SEHNR, FQNEAQ (reference sequence). The ends lost 3 bases at V and 6 bases at J; junction bases unmatched: 11. The CDR3 spans 15 residues. The CDR3 DNA follows: TGTGCCAGCAGCTTGGCAGGGAGGGCGGGTTCCGAGCAGTACTTC. It translates to CASSLAGRAGSEQYF.

The chain joins TRBV5-1 to TRBJ2-2, with 7 bases matching TRBD1. V was pared by 6 bases and J by 2 bases, with 10 bases of the junction left unmatched. The CDR3 sequence is 16 residues long. Germline V lookup: CDR1 SGHRS, CDR2 YFSETQ. The chain's CDR3 is CASTSGGQPNTGELFF. Here the CDR3 DNA reads TGCGCCAGCACCTCAGGGGGTCAGCCAAACACCGGGGAGCTGTTTTTT.

On this clonotype itself: Relative to the germline gene, one junction end is altered; a read error may explain this. The J gene is TRBJ2-7, the V gene TRBV20-1; 8 bases are shared with TRBD1. Germline lookup yields CDR1 DFQATT and CDR2 SNEGSKA (reference sequence). CDR3 length: 12 residues. The DNA of the CDR3 is TGCAGTGCGATGACAGGGGCCTACGAGCAGTGCTTC. Translating gives CSAMTGAYEQCF.

A word on this clonotype: A much bigger clone sits one base away, suggesting this may be a read error. DNA for the CDR3: TGTGCCAGCAGCTTATCGGGCAGCCCCTCATCTGGGGCCAACATCCTGACTTTC. Encoded protein: CASSLSGSPSSGANILTF. This chain connects TRBV7-9 to TRBJ2-6, with D maybe TRBD1 (5 bases). Looked up from germline, CDR1 is SEHNR and CDR2 is FQNEAQ (reference sequence). The CDR3 loop spans 18 amino acids.

This clonotype was detected many times. The chain is built from TRBV9 and TRBJ1-5; no clear D gene. This CDR3 spans 15 amino acids. Germline CDR1 reads SGDLS; CDR2 reads YYNGEE. Trimming shortened V by 5 bases and J by 0 bases, and 12 bases separated the two germline ends. CDR3 region: CASSEDGLSNQPQHF. For the CDR3, the DNA is TGTGCCAGCAGTGAGGACGGCCTTAGCAATCAGCCCCAGCATTTT.

A word on this clonotype: A much more abundant neighbour one base away suggests this may be a read error. The V and J genes are TRBV6-1 and TRBJ2-5, with a weak D call TRBD2 (5 bases). This CDR3 is 15 amino acids long. Per the germline V gene, CDR1 is MNHNS and CDR2 is SASEGT. CDR3 protein: CAISEALRRGETQYF. Here the CDR3 DNA reads TGTGCCATCAGTGAAGCATTGAGACGCGGGGAGACCCAGTACTTC.

The rearrangement uses TRBV7-9 and TRBJ1-6, with 7 bases lining up with TRBD1. The germline V gene encodes CDR1 SEHNR and CDR2 FQNEAQ (reference sequence). V lost 10 bases, J lost 9 bases, and 9 bases stayed unmatched. This CDR3 contains 13 residues. The CDR3 DNA reads as TGTGCCACCCAGGGACAGAATGGTTCACCCCTCCACTTT. It codes for CATQGQNGSPLHF.

This clonotype has only a few counts. This sequence joins TRBV7-8 and TRBJ1-3; D is possibly TRBD1 (5 bases). Germline V gene sequence: CDR1 SGHVS, CDR2 FQNEAQ. Trimming shortened V by 6 bases and J by 4 bases, and 16 bases separated the two germline ends. The CDR3 spans 15 residues. The CDR3 DNA reads as TGTGCCAGCAGTCTAGGACATAGCAGGGGAAACACCATATATTTT. It is translated as CASSLGHSRGNTIYF.

This chain connects TRBV7-2 to TRBJ2-5, with 10 bases matching TRBD2. V shed 5 bases, J shed 4 bases, and the junction held 7 bases outside the gene matches. The V gene's germline CDR1 is SGHTA and CDR2 FQGNSA. This CDR3 contains 15 residues. In DNA, the CDR3 is TGTGCCAGCAGCAAGACTAGCGGGCAGGCAGAGACCCAGTACTTC. It translates to CASSKTSGQAETQYF.

The chain uses TRBV4-3 and TRBJ1-1, with D perhaps matching TRBD1 (5 bases). The CDR3 has 16 amino acids. V lost 0 bases, J lost 3 bases, and 14 bases lay in between. The germline gives CDR1 LGHNA, CDR2 YSLEER. CDR3 protein: CASSQEGDSGYTEAFF. The CDR3 DNA follows: TGCGCCAGCAGCCAAGAAGGGGACTCGGGGTACACTGAAGCTTTCTTT.

The table lists this clonotype with a few counts. The chain employs TRBV20-1 and TRBJ1-5; no reliable D call. With 2 bases removed from V and 2 bases from J, the gap between germline ends came to 10 bases. The CDR3 has 14 residues. Germline assignment: CDR1 DFQATT and CDR2 SNEGSKA (reference sequence). As DNA, the CDR3 is TGCAGTGCTAGACCGACGAGAGGCAATCAGCCCCAGCATTTT. Residues: CSARPTRGNQPQHF.